This TCR beta chain appears in the sequencing data of a study of neurological immune-mediated disorders. Each CDR3 protein gets one entry after TCRdb re-called the 5' RACE reads with MiXCR. The sample carries about 84,000 distinct CDR3 sequences, around 4.7% recorded once. Time point denoted: longitudinal time-point 3. The CDR3 is 18 amino acids. Germline CDR1 SGDLS, CDR2 YYNGEE. After removal of 3 bases from V and 7 bases from J, the junction contained 13 bases not matched to a gene. Sequences were obtained from PBMCs. This TCR came from a woman aged 55 to 70 with multiple sclerosis. The V call is TRBV9, the J call TRBJ2-4, with 13 bases that match TRBD2. The DNA of the CDR3 is TGTGCCAGCAGCGCCTCCGGGACTAGCGGGGTAAAGGGTAACATTCAGTACTTC. This encodes CASSASGTSGVKGNIQYF.